The 5 T cell receptor beta chains reported below all come from one sample, sequenced in a study of T cells in Graves' hyperthyroidism and ophthalmopathy (dated by TCRdb to the late 2010s). Library method: multiplex PCR. Reads for this sample came from an Illumina HiSeq 2000. TCR beta CDR3 regions were amplified from RNA transcripts. A first-round RT-PCR of the TCR CDR3 used the HTBI primer set with the Qiagen OneStep RT-PCR kit. TCRdb trimmed public reads at Q25 via fastp, called clones via MiXCR and kept in-frame beta chains. Every entry covers one CDR3 protein and lists the most common genes and DNA from its rows. This sample is represented by approximately 400,000 distinct CDR3 sequences; 11% to 15% of them were singletons. The top ten clonotypes cover 11% of the sample. Material: blood. These receptors were obtained from a woman aged 55 to 70 with Graves' hyperthyroidism.

This clonotype has just a few counts. V is TRBV6-8 and J is TRBJ2-1; 12 positions agree with TRBD2. Germline CDR1 reads MNHGY; CDR2 reads SAAAGT. The ends lost 5 bases at V and 4 bases at J; junction bases unmatched: 12. This CDR3 region has 18 residues. The CDR3 bases are TGTGCCAGCAGTGGCGCCCCCTCTAGCGGGAGGGAGTACAATGAGCAGTTCTTC. Protein: CASSGAPSSGREYNEQFF.

This chain joins TRBV19 and TRBJ1-2; D gene uncertain. Trimming took 3 bases from V and 5 from J, leaving 10 bases between them. Germline V gene sequence: CDR1 LNHDA, CDR2 SQIVND (reference sequence). The CDR3 sequence is 13 residues long. Written as DNA, the CDR3 is TGTGCCAGTAGTATCCCAGGTCTTTATGGCTACACCTTC. This sequence encodes CASSIPGLYGYTF.

In its sample, this clonotype was seen many times. The chain links TRBV12-3 or TRBV12-4 to TRBJ2-7; TRBD1 agrees at 10 bases. The CDR3 runs to 14 residues. Unmatched junction bases numbered 7, after V lost 7 bases and J lost 4 bases. CDR3: CASNRWDRGYEQYF. CDR3 DNA: TGTGCCAGCAATCGTTGGGACAGGGGATACGAGCAGTACTTC.

This clonotype was counted at least ten times. The rearrangement links TRBV18 to TRBJ2-4, with TRBD1 matching 7 bases. V lost 6 bases, J lost 2 bases, and 4 bases stayed unmatched. The CDR3 spans 14 residues. Looked up from germline, CDR1 is KGHSH and CDR2 is LQKENI. CDR3 nucleotide sequence: TGTGCCAGCTCGACGGACAGGACCAAAAACATTCAGTACTTC. Translated: CASSTDRTKNIQYF.

The chain combines TRBV6-2 or TRBV6-3 with TRBJ2-7; 7 bases map to TRBD1. CDR3 size: 15 residues. V dropped 6 bases and J dropped 0; count of bases not matched to a gene: 8. CDR1 and CDR2 (germline): MNHEY, SVGEGT. The CDR3 bases are TGTGCCAGCAGCCAACAGGGGATTCCCTCCTACGAGCAGTACTTC. The encoded protein is CASSQQGIPSYEQYF.